One sample yielded the 18 T cell receptor beta chains listed below, sequenced in a study of blood T cell repertoires in COVID-19. The protocol was immunoSEQ multiplex PCR, while the TCRdb copy is restricted to in-frame clones and leaves out a portion. The sample carries hundreds of thousands of clones, about 90% recorded once. The sequencing sample was made of peripheral blood. The receptor set was obtained from a man aged 60-69 years with COVID-19, enrolled during active disease.

V and J are TRBV2 and TRBJ1-6; D perhaps matches TRBD1 (5 bases). CDR3 length: 14 residues. Germline V gives CDR1 SNHLY, CDR2 FYNNEI. Trimming stripped 4 bases from V and 6 bases from J, with 10 bases between. The CDR3 bases are TGTGCCAGCAGTGTCCAGGGAGGTAATTCACCCCTCCACTTT. It codes for CASSVQGGNSPLHF. The full variable domain, its missing parts supplied by reference TRBV2 and TRBJ1-6, is EPEVTQTPSHQVTQMGQEVILRCVPISNHLYFYWYRQILGQKVEFLVSFYNNEISEKSEIFDDQFSVERPDGSNFTLKIRSTKLEDSAMYFCASSVQGGNSPLHFGNGTRLTVT.

This clone was counted only a few times. The gene calls are TRBV5-6 and TRBJ2-1; 9 positions match TRBD2. Germline V gene sequence: CDR1 SGHDT, CDR2 YYEEEE. This CDR3 contains 17 residues. Trimming cost V 0 bases and J 1 base; bases outside gene matches: 5. CDR3 sequence (DNA): TGTGCCAGCAGCTTGGTAGCTAGCGGGGTGTCCTACAATGAGCAGTTCTTC. Its translation is CASSLVASGVSYNEQFF. Looking up the rest from reference TRBV5-6 and TRBJ2-1 gives the full variable domain: DAGVTQSPTHLIKTRGQQVTLRCSPKSGHDTVSWYQQALGQGPQFIFQYYEEEERQRGNFPDRFSGHQFPNYSSELNVNALLLGDSALYLCASSLVASGVSYNEQFFGPGTRLTVL.

The V call is TRBV2, the J call TRBJ1-6, with 8 bases aligning to TRBD1. The CDR3 contains 15 residues. Germline V CDR1 and CDR2: SNHLY, FYNNEI. J gave up 6 bases and V 6 bases, and 7 bases lay outside the gene matches. CDR3 sequence: CASREQGALNSPLHF. The CDR3 DNA follows: TGTGCCAGCAGGGAGCAGGGGGCGCTTAATTCACCCCTCCACTTT. The entire variable domain, with the rest obtained from reference TRBV2 and TRBJ1-6, is as follows: EPEVTQTPSHQVTQMGQEVILRCVPISNHLYFYWYRQILGQKVEFLVSFYNNEISEKSEIFDDQFSVERPDGSNFTLKIRSTKLEDSAMYFCASREQGALNSPLHFGNGTRLTVT.

The J gene is TRBJ1-6, the V gene TRBV7-8, with D unclear. V dropped 5 bases and J dropped 9 bases, with 11 bases sitting between them. This CDR3 has 13 amino acids. Germline assignment: CDR1 SGHVS and CDR2 FQNEAQ. The CDR3 region has the DNA TGTGCCAGCAGCGCAAACCGGGGTTCACCCCTCCACTTT. It is translated as CASSANRGSPLHF.

The table lists this clone with a count of one. The chain couples TRBV10-3 to TRBJ1-5; 7 bases are shared with TRBD1. The germline CDR1 and CDR2 sequences are ENHRY and SYGVKD. The J segment lost 3 bases and the V segment lost 6 bases, leaving 5 bases of the junction unmatched. The CDR3 length is 14 residues. CDR3 DNA: TGTGCCATCAGCCGGACAGGAATCAATCAGCCCCAGCATTTT. It yields the protein CAISRTGINQPQHF.

J is TRBJ1-2 and V is TRBV5-1; TRBD1 matches 9 bases. Trimming took 3 bases from V and 5 from J; bases not matched to a gene: 11. The CDR3 runs 16 residues. The germline V gene has CDR1 SGHRS and CDR2 YFSETQ. The CDR3 DNA sequence: TGCGCCAGCAGCTCCTTAACCGGGACAGGGTTATATGGCTACACCTTC. It specifies CASSSLTGTGLYGYTF.

In its sample, this clone was seen once. V is TRBV4-1 and J is TRBJ1-6; D gene unclear. V was trimmed by 0 bases and J by 9 bases, leaving 9 bases between them. In germline, CDR1 is MGHRA, CDR2 YSYEKL. CDR3 length: 14 residues. The CDR3 sequence is CASSQDNYGSPLHF. The CDR3 nucleotides read TGCGCCAGCAGCCAAGATAATTACGGTTCACCCCTCCACTTT.

Of note for this clone: This CDR3 is also generated by other DNA sequences in the sample. This chain uses TRBV5-1 with TRBJ2-3, with D hard to call. The CDR3 length is 12 residues. V was shortened by 1 base and J by 3 bases, with 3 bases between the two germline ends. CDR1 and CDR2 (germline): SGHRS, YFSETQ. The CDR3 protein is CASSLHTDTQYF. The DNA of the CDR3 is TGCGCCAGCAGCTTGCATACAGATACGCAGTATTTT. Supplemented by reference TRBV5-1 and TRBJ2-3, the full variable domain reads KAGVTQTPRYLIKTRGQQVTLSCSPISGHRSVSWYQQTPGQGLQFLFEYFSETQRNKGNFPGRFSGRQFSNSRSEMNVSTLELGDSALYLCASSLHTDTQYFGPGTRLTVL.

The CDR3 sequence: CASNLAGENIQYF. In nucleotides, the CDR3 is TGTGCCAGCAATCTAGCGGGAGAGAACATTCAGTACTTC. The rearrangement joins TRBV28 to TRBJ2-4; 10 bases are shared with TRBD2. Germline V lookup: CDR1 MDHEN, CDR2 SYDVKM. The CDR3 runs to 13 residues. The junction had 4 bases not matched to a gene; V was cut back by 7 bases and J by 7 bases.

The chain couples TRBV10-3 to TRBJ2-7; tentatively, D is TRBD1 (6 bases). Trimming shortened V by 3 bases and J by 3 bases, and 9 bases separated the two germline ends. Germline V lookup: CDR1 ENHRY, CDR2 SYGVKD. The CDR3 covers 13 residues. Here the CDR3 reads CAISDGQHYEQYF. In DNA, the CDR3 is TGTGCCATCAGTGATGGACAGCACTACGAGCAGTACTTC.

The chain carries TRBV18 and TRBJ1-2, with TRBD1 matching 11 bases. Germline CDR1 KGHSH, CDR2 LQKENI. The CDR3 is 14 residues long. The V and J ends lost 5 bases and 6 bases, in that order; junction bases with no gene match: 5. The chain's CDR3 is CASSSGQGVDGYTF. The CDR3 DNA reads as TGTGCCAGCTCATCGGGACAGGGGGTGGATGGCTACACCTTC.

The CDR3 DNA follows: TGCGCCAGCGGGGGGGGAGATACGCAGTATTTT. Amino acid sequence: CASGGGDTQYF. The V gene is TRBV5-1, the J gene TRBJ2-3; TRBD2 matches at 7 bases. CDR1 and CDR2 (germline): SGHRS, YFSETQ. The CDR3 spans 11 residues. Losses at the gene ends were 7 bases for V and 5 bases for J; bases not matched to a gene: 1.

The chain is built from TRBV5-6 and TRBJ2-3, with D perhaps TRBD1 (5 bases). The CDR3 contains 14 residues. Germline V lookup: CDR1 SGHDT, CDR2 YYEEEE. Trimming removed 1 base at V and 0 bases at J, with 6 bases between. The chain's CDR3 is CASSLRGSTDTQYF. The CDR3 nucleotides read TGTGCCAGCAGCTTGAGGGGTAGCACAGATACGCAGTATTTT.

The chain combines TRBV19 with TRBJ2-6, with TRBD2 matching 7 bases. The CDR3 is made up of 17 amino acids. J was trimmed by 0 bases and V by 1 base; bases with no gene match: 3. Germline V lookup: CDR1 LNHDA, CDR2 SQIVND (reference sequence). Here the CDR3 reads CASSIGRGVSGANVLTF. In DNA, the CDR3 is TGTGCCAGTAGTATAGGTCGGGGGGTCTCTGGGGCCAACGTCCTGACTTTC.

V and J are TRBV19 and TRBJ1-1; weak D call: TRBD1 (6 bases). CDR1 is LNHDA and CDR2 is SQIVND in the germline V gene (reference sequence). The CDR3 consists of 16 residues. The V and J ends lost 4 bases and 1 base respectively, with 16 bases between them. CDR3 in DNA: TGTGCCAGTAGTAAGCCGGGGGGCAGCCAGAACACTGAAGCTTTCTTT. Its protein is CASSKPGGSQNTEAFF.

This chain joins TRBV27 and TRBJ1-2; D is unclear. The CDR3 is made up of 15 amino acids. Germline CDR1 and CDR2: MNHEY and SMNVEV (reference sequence). Trimming pared 5 bases from V and 5 bases from J, leaving 18 bases between. The CDR3 spells CASSPYRSLSYGYTF. The DNA of the CDR3 is TGTGCCAGCAGTCCCTACCGTTCCCTGAGTTATGGCTACACCTTC.

The chain recombines TRBV14 with TRBJ2-7; 9 positions agree with TRBD2. J was trimmed by 2 bases and V by 4 bases; bases with no gene match: 9. The germline gives CDR1 SGHDN, CDR2 FVKESK. CDR3 size: 16 residues. Here the CDR3 DNA reads TGTGCCAGCAGCCTGCGCCCGGGACTAGCAGCCTACGAGCAGTACTTC. This encodes CASSLRPGLAAYEQYF.

This clone appeared a single time. The chain links TRBV20-1 to TRBJ1-5, with a tentative D call TRBD1 (5 bases). Germline V gene data show CDR1 as DFQATT and CDR2 as SNEGSKA (reference sequence). V lost 3 bases and J 4 bases, leaving 13 bases between the germline ends. This CDR3 comprises 14 residues. For the CDR3, the DNA is TGCAGTGCTAGTTACGGACACACGAATCAGCCCCAGCATTTT. It encodes CSASYGHTNQPQHF.